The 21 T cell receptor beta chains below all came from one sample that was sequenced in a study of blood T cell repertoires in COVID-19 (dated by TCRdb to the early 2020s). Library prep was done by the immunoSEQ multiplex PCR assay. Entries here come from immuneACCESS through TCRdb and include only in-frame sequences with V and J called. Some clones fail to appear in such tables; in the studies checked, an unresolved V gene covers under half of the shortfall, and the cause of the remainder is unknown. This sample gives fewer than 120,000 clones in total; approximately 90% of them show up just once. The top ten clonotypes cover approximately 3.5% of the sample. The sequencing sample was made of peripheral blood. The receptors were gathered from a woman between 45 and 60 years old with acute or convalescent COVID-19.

DNA of the CDR3: TGCGCCAGCAGCTTGGATGGGACAGCCGCGGACATTCAGTACTTC. Encoded protein: CASSLDGTAADIQYF. This sequence joins TRBV5-1 and TRBJ2-4; 7 bases align to TRBD1. CDR3 length: 15 residues. Germline-derived CDR1 and CDR2 are SGHRS and YFSETQ. V shed 0 bases, J shed 8 bases, and the junction held 8 bases outside the gene matches.

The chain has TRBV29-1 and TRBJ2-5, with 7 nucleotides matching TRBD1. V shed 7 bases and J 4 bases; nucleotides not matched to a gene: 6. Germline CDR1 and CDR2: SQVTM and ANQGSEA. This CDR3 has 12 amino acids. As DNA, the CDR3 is TGCAGCGGAACCACAGGGGCAGAGACCCAGTACTTC. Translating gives CSGTTGAETQYF.

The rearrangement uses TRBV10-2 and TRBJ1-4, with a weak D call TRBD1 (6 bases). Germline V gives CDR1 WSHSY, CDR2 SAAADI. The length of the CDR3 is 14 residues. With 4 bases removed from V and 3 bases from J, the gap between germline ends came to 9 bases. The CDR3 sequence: CASSARGPNEKLFF. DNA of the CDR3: TGCGCCAGCAGTGCCAGGGGTCCTAATGAAAAACTGTTTTTT.

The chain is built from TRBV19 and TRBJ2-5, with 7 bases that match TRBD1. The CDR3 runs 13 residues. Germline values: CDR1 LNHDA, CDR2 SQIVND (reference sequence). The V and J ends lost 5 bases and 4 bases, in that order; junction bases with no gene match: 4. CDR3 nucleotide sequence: TGTGCCAGTAGTCTTAACAGGGGAGAGACCCAGTACTTC. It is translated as CASSLNRGETQYF.

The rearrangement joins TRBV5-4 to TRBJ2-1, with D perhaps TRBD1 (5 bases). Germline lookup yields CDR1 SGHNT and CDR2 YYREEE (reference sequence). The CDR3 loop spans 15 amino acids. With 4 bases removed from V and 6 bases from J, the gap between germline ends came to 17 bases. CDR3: CASSPRANDANEQFF. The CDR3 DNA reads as TGTGCCAGCAGCCCCAGGGCAAATGACGCCAATGAGCAGTTCTTC.

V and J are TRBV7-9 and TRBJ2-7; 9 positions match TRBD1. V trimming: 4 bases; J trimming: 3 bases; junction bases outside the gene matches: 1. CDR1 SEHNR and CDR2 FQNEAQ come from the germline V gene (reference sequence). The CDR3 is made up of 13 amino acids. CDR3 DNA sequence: TGTGCCAGCAGCTGGGGACAGGGCTACGAGCAGTACTTC. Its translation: CASSWGQGYEQYF. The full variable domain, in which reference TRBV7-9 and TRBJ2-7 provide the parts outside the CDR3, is DTGVSQNPRHKITKRGQNVTFRCDPISEHNRLYWYRQTLGQGPEFLTYFQNEAQLEKSRLLSDRFSAERPKGSFSTLEIQRTEQGDSAMYLCASSWGQGYEQYFGPGTRLTVT.

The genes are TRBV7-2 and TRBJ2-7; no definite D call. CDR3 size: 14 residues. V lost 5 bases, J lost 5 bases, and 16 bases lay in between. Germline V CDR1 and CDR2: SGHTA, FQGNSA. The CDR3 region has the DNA TGTGCCAGCAGCCCCCATCTAGTCGGCGACGAGCAGTACTTC. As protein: CASSPHLVGDEQYF.

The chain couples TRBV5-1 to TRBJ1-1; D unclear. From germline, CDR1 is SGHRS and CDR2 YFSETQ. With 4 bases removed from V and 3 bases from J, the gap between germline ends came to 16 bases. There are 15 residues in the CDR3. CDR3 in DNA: TGCGCCAGCAGCCCCGCCGGTGGCGGCGACACTGAAGCTTTCTTT. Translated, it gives CASSPAGGGDTEAFF.

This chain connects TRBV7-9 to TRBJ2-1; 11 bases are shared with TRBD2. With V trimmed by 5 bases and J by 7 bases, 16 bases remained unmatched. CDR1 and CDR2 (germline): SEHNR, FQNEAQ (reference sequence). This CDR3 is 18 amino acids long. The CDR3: CASSRGDLLAGEGNEQFF. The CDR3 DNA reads TGTGCCAGCAGCCGAGGGGACCTACTAGCGGGAGAAGGTAATGAGCAGTTCTTC.

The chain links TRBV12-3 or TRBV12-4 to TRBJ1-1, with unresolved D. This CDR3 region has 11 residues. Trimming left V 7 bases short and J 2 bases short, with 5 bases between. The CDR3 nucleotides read TGTGCCAGCAAGAGAAACACTGAAGCTTTCTTT. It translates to CASKRNTEAFF.

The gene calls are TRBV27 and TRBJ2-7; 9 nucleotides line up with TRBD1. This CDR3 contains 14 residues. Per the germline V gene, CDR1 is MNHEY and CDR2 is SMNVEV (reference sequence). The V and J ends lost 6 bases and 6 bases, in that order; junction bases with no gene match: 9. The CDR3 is CASSMGQGGGEQYF. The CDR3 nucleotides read TGTGCCAGCAGCATGGGACAGGGAGGAGGCGAGCAGTACTTC.

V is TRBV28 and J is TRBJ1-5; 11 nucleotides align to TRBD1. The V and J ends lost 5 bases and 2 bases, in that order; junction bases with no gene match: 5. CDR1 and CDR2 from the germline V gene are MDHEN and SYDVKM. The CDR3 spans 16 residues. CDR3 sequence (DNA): TGTGCCAGCAGTCGAGGGACAGGGGGGGGCAATCAGCCCCAGCATTTT. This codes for CASSRGTGGGNQPQHF.

The CDR3 sequence is CATSRDRDRSSYEQYF. The CDR3 DNA reads as TGTGCCACCAGCAGAGATCGCGACAGGAGCTCCTACGAGCAGTACTTC. The J gene is TRBJ2-7, the V gene TRBV15; possibly TRBD1 for D (6 bases). Trimming took off 0 bases at V and 0 bases at J, with 12 bases between the two ends. CDR1 and CDR2 (germline): LNHNV, YYDKDF (reference sequence). There are 16 residues in the CDR3.

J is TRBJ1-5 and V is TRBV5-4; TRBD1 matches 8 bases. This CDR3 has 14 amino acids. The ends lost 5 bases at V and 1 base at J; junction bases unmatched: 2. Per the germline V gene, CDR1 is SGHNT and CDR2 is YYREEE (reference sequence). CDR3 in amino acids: CASRDRESNQPQHF. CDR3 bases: TGTGCCAGCAGGGACAGGGAGAGCAATCAGCCCCAGCATTTT. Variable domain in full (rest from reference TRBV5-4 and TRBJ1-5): ETGVTQSPTHLIKTRGQQVTLRCSSQSGHNTVSWYQQALGQGPQFIFQYYREEENGRGNFPPRFSGLQFPNYSSELNVNALELDDSALYLCASRDRESNQPQHFGDGTRLSIL.

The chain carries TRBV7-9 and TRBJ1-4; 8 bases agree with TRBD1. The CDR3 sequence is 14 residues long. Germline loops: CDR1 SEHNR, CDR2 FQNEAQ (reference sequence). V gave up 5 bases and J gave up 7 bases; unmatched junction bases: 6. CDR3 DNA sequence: TGTGCCAGCAGCCGGACAGGGTCTTTTGAAAAACTGTTTTTT. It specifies CASSRTGSFEKLFF.

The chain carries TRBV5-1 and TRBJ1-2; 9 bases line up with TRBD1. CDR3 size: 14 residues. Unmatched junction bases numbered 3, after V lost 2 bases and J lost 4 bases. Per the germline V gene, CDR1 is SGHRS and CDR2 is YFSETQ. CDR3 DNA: TGCGCCAGCAGCTTAGGACAGGGGTTCTATGGCTACACCTTC. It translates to CASSLGQGFYGYTF.

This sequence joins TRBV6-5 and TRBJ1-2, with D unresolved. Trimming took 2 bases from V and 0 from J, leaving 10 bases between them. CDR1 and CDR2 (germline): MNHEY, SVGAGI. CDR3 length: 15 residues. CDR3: CASSYEGRTNYGYTF. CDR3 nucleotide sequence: TGTGCCAGCAGTTACGAGGGCCGTACTAACTATGGCTACACCTTC.

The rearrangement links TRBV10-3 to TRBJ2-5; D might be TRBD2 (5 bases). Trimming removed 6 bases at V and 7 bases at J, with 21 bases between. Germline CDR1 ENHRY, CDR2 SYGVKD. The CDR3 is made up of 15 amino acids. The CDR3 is CAISARDPVEGTQYF. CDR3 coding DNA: TGTGCCATCAGCGCCAGAGACCCAGTCGAGGGGACCCAGTACTTC.

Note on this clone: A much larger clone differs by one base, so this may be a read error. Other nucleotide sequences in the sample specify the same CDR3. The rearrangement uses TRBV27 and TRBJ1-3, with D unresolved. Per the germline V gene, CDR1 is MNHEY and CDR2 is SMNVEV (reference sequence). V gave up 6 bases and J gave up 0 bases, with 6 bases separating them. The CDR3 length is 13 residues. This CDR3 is CASRQSSGNTIYF. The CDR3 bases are TGTGCCAGCAGACAGAGCTCTGGAAACACCATATATTTT.

CDR3 loop: CASGQLEWTGKFTGANVLTF. The CDR3 nucleotides read TGCGCCAGCGGCCAGTTAGAATGGACAGGGAAGTTTACTGGGGCCAACGTCCTGACTTTC. This chain uses TRBV5-1 with TRBJ2-6; 8 bases line up with TRBD1. The ends lost 7 bases at V and 2 bases at J; junction bases unmatched: 20. The CDR3 contains 20 residues. CDR1 and CDR2 from the germline V gene are SGHRS and YFSETQ.

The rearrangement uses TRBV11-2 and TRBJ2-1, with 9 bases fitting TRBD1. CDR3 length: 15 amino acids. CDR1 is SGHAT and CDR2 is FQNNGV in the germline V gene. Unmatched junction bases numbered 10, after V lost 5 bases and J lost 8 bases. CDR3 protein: CASSRGQGPIDEQFF. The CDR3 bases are TGTGCCAGCAGCCGGGGACAGGGTCCTATCGATGAGCAGTTCTTC. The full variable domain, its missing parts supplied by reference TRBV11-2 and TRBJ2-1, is EAGVAQSPRYKIIEKRQSVAFWCNPISGHATLYWYQQILGQGPKLLIQFQNNGVVDDSQLPKDRFSAERLKGVDSTLKIQPAKLEDSAVYLCASSRGQGPIDEQFFGPGTRLTVL.